The 27 T cell receptor beta chains given below trace back to one sample, sequenced in a study of blood T cell repertoires in COVID-19. Only in-frame clones appear in the TCRdb table, and some are missing; sequencing was by immunoSEQ multiplex PCR. The sample holds around 210,000 clones, roughly nine tenths seen once. What was sequenced was peripheral blood. The receptors originated from a woman aged 70 to 79 with acute or convalescent COVID-19.

Concerning this clone: The junction and the germline gene differ at one end; a read error may be behind it. This chain uses TRBV10-3 with TRBJ1-1; no firm D call. The CDR3 contains 13 residues. The germline V gene encodes CDR1 ENHRY and CDR2 SYGVKD. The CDR3 loop is CATSLQVNTEAFF. DNA of the CDR3: TGTGCCACCAGTCTTCAGGTGAACACTGAAGCTTTCTTT.

V usage is TRBV6-5 and J usage is TRBJ2-1; maybe TRBD2 (5 bases). This CDR3 spans 14 amino acids. Trimming took 7 bases from V and 6 from J, leaving 16 bases between them. The germline V gene has CDR1 MNHEY and CDR2 SVGAGI. Written as DNA, the CDR3 is TGTGCCAGCACTAGAGGGAGCGGAGGCAATGAGCAGTTCTTC. Its protein product is CASTRGSGGNEQFF.

The chain uses TRBV19 and TRBJ1-4; tentatively, D is TRBD1 (5 bases). Trimming stripped 6 bases from V and 1 base from J, with 15 bases between. From germline, CDR1 is LNHDA and CDR2 SQIVND (reference sequence). This CDR3 has 16 amino acids. CDR3 sequence: CASRGLSSGTNEKLFF. In DNA, the CDR3 is TGTGCCAGTAGGGGACTGTCGTCTGGAACTAATGAAAAACTGTTTTTT.

Only a few counts were recorded for this clone. The chain is built from TRBV28 and TRBJ1-2; D is unclear. This CDR3 has 17 amino acids. Between the trimmed V and J ends, which lost 3 bases and 6 bases, there was a span of 23 bases. Germline values: CDR1 MDHEN, CDR2 SYDVKM. The CDR3 DNA follows: TGTGCCAGCAGTTTTACAGCCTTAAGCAGTCAAACAAATGGCTACACCTTC. This sequence encodes CASSFTALSSQTNGYTF.

V usage is TRBV6-5 and J usage is TRBJ1-2; TRBD1 matches 7 bases. V shed 7 bases and J 8 bases; nucleotides not matched to a gene: 13. CDR3 length: 14 residues. Per germline, CDR1 MNHEY and CDR2 SVGAGI. The CDR3 region has the DNA TGTGCCAGCAACCCCCGACAGGGTTTCGACGGCTACACCTTC. As protein: CASNPRQGFDGYTF.

CDR3 residues: CASSIDGSNQPQHF. CDR3 nucleotides: TGTGCCAGTAGTATTGACGGGAGCAATCAGCCCCAGCATTTT. The rearrangement links TRBV19 to TRBJ1-5; no firm D call. The CDR3 spans 14 residues. V dropped 3 bases and J dropped 1 base, with 7 bases sitting between them. The germline V gene encodes CDR1 LNHDA and CDR2 SQIVND (reference sequence).

The chain carries TRBV6-1 and TRBJ2-7; 7 positions agree with TRBD1. The V segment lost 2 bases and the J segment 1 base; nucleotides outside the gene matches: 2. This CDR3 region has 14 residues. CDR1 and CDR2 from the germline V gene are MNHNS and SASEGT. The CDR3 sequence is CASSELGQSYEQYF. The CDR3 DNA reads TGTGCCAGCAGTGAATTGGGACAGTCCTACGAGCAGTACTTC.

The chain links TRBV4-2 to TRBJ1-5; no clear D. V lost 4 bases and J 0 bases, leaving 7 bases between the germline ends. The length of the CDR3 is 14 residues. Germline V gives CDR1 LGHNA, CDR2 YNFKEQ. The CDR3 loop reads CASSPAGSNQPQHF. In DNA, the CDR3 is TGTGCCAGCAGCCCGGCAGGTAGCAATCAGCCCCAGCATTTT.

J is TRBJ1-5 and V is TRBV18, with TRBD1 identical over 7 bases. Germline CDR1 and CDR2: KGHSH and LQKENI. This CDR3 spans 14 amino acids. Unmatched junction bases numbered 6, after V lost 4 bases and J lost 6 bases. The CDR3 bases are TGTGCCAGCTCACTAGATCCAGGGGGTCAGCCCCAGCATTTT. Protein sequence: CASSLDPGGQPQHF. The full variable domain, rest sourced from reference TRBV18 and TRBJ1-5, is NAGVMQNPRHLVRRRGQEARLRCSPMKGHSHVYWYRQLPEEGLKFMVYLQKENIIDESGMPKERFSAEFPKEGPSILRIQQVVRGDSAAYFCASSLDPGGQPQHFGDGTRLSIL.

The genes are TRBV15 and TRBJ2-5, with D hard to call. Germline V gene data show CDR1 as LNHNV and CDR2 as YYDKDF (reference sequence). The CDR3 covers 15 residues. V was clipped by 1 base and J by 1 base, with 10 bases between them. Written as DNA, the CDR3 is TGTGCCACCAGCAGAGCAATCACGGTCCAAGAGACCCAGTACTTC. The encoded protein is CATSRAITVQETQYF.

V and J are TRBV6-5 and TRBJ2-2; 10 bases map to TRBD1. J lost 6 bases, V lost 4 bases, and 5 bases had no gene match. CDR1 is MNHEY, CDR2 SVGAGI, per germline. This CDR3 region has 15 residues. For the CDR3, the DNA is TGTGCCAGCAGTTTCCGGGACAGGGGATCCGGGGAGCTGTTTTTT. Translated, it gives CASSFRDRGSGELFF.

The chain combines TRBV7-9 with TRBJ2-1; maybe TRBD1 (5 bases). In germline, CDR1 is SEHNR, CDR2 FQNEAQ (reference sequence). The V and J ends lost 1 base and 2 bases respectively, with 9 bases between them. The CDR3 covers 15 residues. The CDR3 DNA reads as TGTGCCAGCAGCTTAGATAGGGGCCCCTACAATGAGCAGTTCTTC. This encodes CASSLDRGPYNEQFF.

The V and J genes are TRBV20-1 and TRBJ1-2; no firm D call. Germline V gene lookup returns CDR1 DFQATT and CDR2 SNEGSKA (reference sequence). Trimming shortened V by 1 base and J by 6 bases, and 6 bases separated the two germline ends. This CDR3 comprises 11 residues. The CDR3 region has the DNA TGCAGTGCTAGAGGAGGGCATGGCTACACCTTC. This codes for CSARGGHGYTF.

The chain uses TRBV13 and TRBJ2-1; no clear D. Trimming pared 2 bases from V and 10 bases from J, leaving 9 bases between. CDR1 is PRHDT and CDR2 is FYEKMQ in the germline V gene (reference sequence). The CDR3 is 12 residues long. This CDR3 is CASSLSTLEQFF. The CDR3 region has the DNA TGTGCCAGCAGCTTAAGCACACTAGAGCAGTTCTTC. The full variable domain, with the rest looked up from reference TRBV13 and TRBJ2-1, is AAGVIQSPRHLIKEKRETATLKCYPIPRHDTVYWYQQGPGQDPQFLISFYEKMQSDKGSIPDRFSAQQFSDYHSELNMSSLELGDSALYFCASSLSTLEQFFGPGTRLTVL.

This sequence joins TRBV3-1 (or the pseudogene TRBV3-2) and TRBJ1-2; D uncertain. The V end lost 3 bases, the J end lost 7 bases, and 12 bases lay between the germline ends. The CDR3 has 13 residues. Germline V gene lookup returns CDR1 LGHDT and CDR2 YNNKEL (reference sequence). CDR3 sequence: CASSQTGGGGYTF. CDR3 coding DNA: TGTGCCAGCAGCCAGACCGGTGGAGGTGGCTACACCTTC.

The chain links TRBV12-2 to TRBJ2-1; the DNA was not used to check the table's D call, TRBD2. TRBV12-2 corresponds to a pseudogene. This CDR3 has 15 residues. CDR3 nucleotide sequence: TGTGCAAGTCGGGGTTACGGGAGCTCCTACAATGAGCAGTTCTTC. This sequence encodes CASRGYGSSYNEQFF.

This chain links TRBV6-1 with TRBJ1-2; D might be TRBD1 (5 bases). Trimming cost V 3 bases and J 3 bases, with 8 bases left between them. This CDR3 region has 13 residues. Germline V gives CDR1 MNHNS, CDR2 SASEGT. The CDR3 sequence: CASSEVGDYGYTF. In nucleotides, the CDR3 is TGTGCCAGCAGTGAGGTAGGGGACTATGGCTACACCTTC.

The rearrangement links TRBV2 to TRBJ1-6, with D perhaps TRBD1 (6 bases). The CDR3 covers 16 residues. Germline CDR1 and CDR2: SNHLY and FYNNEI. Trimming removed 3 bases at V and 7 bases at J, with 16 bases between. Here the CDR3 reads CASSEGARFNNSPLHF. CDR3 DNA sequence: TGTGCCAGCAGTGAGGGGGCGCGTTTCAACAATTCACCCCTCCACTTT.

The rearrangement joins TRBV9 to TRBJ1-5; TRBD1 agrees at 7 bases. This CDR3 comprises 14 residues. With 4 bases clipped from V and 5 bases from J, the junction kept 6 bases outside the gene matches. Germline V lookup: CDR1 SGDLS, CDR2 YYNGEE. CDR3 in amino acids: CASSPTGWDQPQHF. The CDR3 region has the DNA TGTGCCAGCAGCCCGACAGGGTGGGATCAGCCCCAGCATTTT.

The table lists this clone with a count of one. The rearrangement uses TRBV6-6 and TRBJ2-1, with 7 bases fitting TRBD2. This CDR3 spans 15 amino acids. The junction had 3 bases not matched to a gene; V was cut back by 4 bases and J by 0 bases. Germline CDR1 is MNHNY and CDR2 is SVGAGI (reference sequence). DNA of the CDR3: TGTGCCAGCAGTTCCGGGGGGAGCTCCTACAATGAGCAGTTCTTC. Amino acid sequence: CASSSGGSSYNEQFF.

This chain connects TRBV2 to TRBJ1-2; D may be TRBD1 (6 bases). Germline V lookup: CDR1 SNHLY, CDR2 FYNNEI. Trimming removed 0 bases from V and 8 bases from J, with 13 bases in between. CDR3 size: 14 residues. CDR3 coding DNA: TGTGCCAGCAGTGAAGCGCTGGGGGCAGGGGGCTACACCTTC. Its protein is CASSEALGAGGYTF.

The V and J genes are TRBV6-5 and TRBJ1-4; TRBD1 might be the D (5 bases). CDR1 is MNHEY, CDR2 SVGAGI, per germline. The CDR3 spans 13 residues. The V gene lost 8 bases and the J gene lost 5 bases, with 12 bases spanning the gap. DNA of the CDR3: TGTGCCAGCGGGGCGGTCCGAAATGAAAAACTGTTTTTT. It is translated as CASGAVRNEKLFF.

This sequence joins TRBV11-2 and TRBJ1-3, with D hard to call. Trimming pared 5 bases from V and 0 bases from J, leaving 14 bases between. This CDR3 has 16 residues. Germline V gives CDR1 SGHAT, CDR2 FQNNGV. This chain's CDR3 is CASSPRVLSSGNTIYF. The CDR3 DNA reads as TGTGCCAGCAGCCCCCGGGTCCTAAGCTCTGGAAACACCATATATTTT.

The genes are TRBV29-1 and TRBJ2-6; D unresolved. Trimming pared 5 bases from V and 1 base from J, leaving 6 bases between. CDR1 is SQVTM, CDR2 ANQGSEA, per germline. The CDR3 covers 13 residues. Here the CDR3 DNA reads TGCAGCGTTCAGGTGTCTGGGGCCAACGTCCTGACTTTC. As protein: CSVQVSGANVLTF.

This clone was seen only once. The chain is built from TRBV28 and TRBJ1-2, with 7 nucleotides matching TRBD1. In germline, CDR1 is MDHEN, CDR2 SYDVKM. The CDR3 consists of 13 residues. With 6 bases clipped from V and 3 bases from J, the junction kept 4 bases outside the gene matches. CDR3 nucleotides: TGTGCCAGCAGACAGGGGTCGGACTATGGCTACACCTTC. It is translated as CASRQGSDYGYTF.

The chain joins TRBV10-1 to TRBJ2-3; 11 nucleotides align to TRBD1. The CDR3 covers 15 residues. The V segment lost 4 bases and the J segment 4 bases; nucleotides outside the gene matches: 4. Germline V gives CDR1 WNHNN, CDR2 SYGVQD (reference sequence). This chain's CDR3 is CASSVRTGGADTQYF. The CDR3 region has the DNA TGCGCCAGCAGTGTACGGACAGGGGGCGCAGATACGCAGTATTTT.

This clone was found once. The genes are TRBV5-1 and TRBJ2-7, with 12 bases lining up with TRBD2. The CDR3 length is 15 residues. The germline CDR1 and CDR2 sequences are SGHRS and YFSETQ. Losses at the gene ends were 3 bases for V and 4 bases for J; bases not matched to a gene: 5. The CDR3 bases are TGCGCCAGCAGCTCAACTACTAGCGGGAGGTACGAGCAGTACTTC. It is translated as CASSSTTSGRYEQYF.